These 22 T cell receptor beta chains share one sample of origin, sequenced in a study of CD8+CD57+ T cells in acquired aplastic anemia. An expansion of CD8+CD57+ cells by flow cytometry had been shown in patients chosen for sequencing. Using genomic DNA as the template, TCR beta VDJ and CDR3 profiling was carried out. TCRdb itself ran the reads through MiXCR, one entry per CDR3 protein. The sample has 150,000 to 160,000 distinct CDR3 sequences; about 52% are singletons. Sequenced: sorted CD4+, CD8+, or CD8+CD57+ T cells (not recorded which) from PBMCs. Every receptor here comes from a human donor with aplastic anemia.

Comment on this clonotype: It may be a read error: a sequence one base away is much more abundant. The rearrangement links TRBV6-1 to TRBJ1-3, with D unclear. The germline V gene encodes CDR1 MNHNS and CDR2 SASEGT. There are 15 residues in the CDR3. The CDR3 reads CTSSEDLSSGNTIYF. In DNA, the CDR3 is TGTACCAGCAGTGAGGACCTCAGCTCTGGAAACACCATATATTTT.

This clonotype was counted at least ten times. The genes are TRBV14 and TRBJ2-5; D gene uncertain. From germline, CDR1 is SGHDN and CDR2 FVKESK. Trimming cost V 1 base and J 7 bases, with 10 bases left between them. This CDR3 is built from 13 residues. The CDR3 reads CASSQVKWGTQYF. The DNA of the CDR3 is TGTGCCAGCAGCCAAGTGAAGTGGGGGACCCAGTACTTC.

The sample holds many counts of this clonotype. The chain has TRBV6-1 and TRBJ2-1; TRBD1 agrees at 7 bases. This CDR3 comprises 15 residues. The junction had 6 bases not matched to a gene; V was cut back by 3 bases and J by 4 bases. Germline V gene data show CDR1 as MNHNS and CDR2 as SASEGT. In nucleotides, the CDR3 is TGTGCCAGCAGTGAGCGACAGGGAATTTACAATGAGCAGTTCTTC. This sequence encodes CASSERQGIYNEQFF.

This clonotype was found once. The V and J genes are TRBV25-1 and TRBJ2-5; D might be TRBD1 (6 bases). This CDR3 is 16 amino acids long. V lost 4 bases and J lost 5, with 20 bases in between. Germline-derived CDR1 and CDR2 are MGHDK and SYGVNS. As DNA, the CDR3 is TGTGCCAGCAGTGGCCAGGAGGCAGGGGATAGGGAGACCCAGTACTTC. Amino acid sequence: CASSGQEAGDRETQYF. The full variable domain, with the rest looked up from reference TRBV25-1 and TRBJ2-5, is EADIYQTPRYLVIGTGKKITLECSQTMGHDKMYWYQQDPGMELHLIHYSYGVNSTEKGDLSSESTVSRIRTEHFPLTLESARPSHTSQYLCASSGQEAGDRETQYFGPGTRLLVL.

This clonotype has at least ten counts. The CDR3 here is CSVAGNYGYTF. CDR3 DNA sequence: TGCAGCGTTGCCGGGAACTATGGCTACACCTTC. The V and J genes are TRBV29-1 and TRBJ1-2; D ambiguous. The germline V gene encodes CDR1 SQVTM and CDR2 ANQGSEA. V lost 4 bases and J lost 2, with 5 bases in between. This CDR3 comprises 11 residues.

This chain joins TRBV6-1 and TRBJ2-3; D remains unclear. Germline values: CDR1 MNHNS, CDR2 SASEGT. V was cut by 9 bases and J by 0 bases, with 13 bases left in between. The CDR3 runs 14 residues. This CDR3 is CASTVSASTDTQYF. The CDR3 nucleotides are TGTGCCAGTACAGTGTCCGCTAGCACAGATACGCAGTATTTT.

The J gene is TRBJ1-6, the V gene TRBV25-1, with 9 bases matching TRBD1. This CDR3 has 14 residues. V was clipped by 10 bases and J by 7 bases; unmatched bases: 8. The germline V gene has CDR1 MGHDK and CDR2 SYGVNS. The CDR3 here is CATTGGGWNSPLHF. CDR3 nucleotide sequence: TGTGCCACTACAGGGGGCGGTTGGAATTCACCCCTCCACTTT.

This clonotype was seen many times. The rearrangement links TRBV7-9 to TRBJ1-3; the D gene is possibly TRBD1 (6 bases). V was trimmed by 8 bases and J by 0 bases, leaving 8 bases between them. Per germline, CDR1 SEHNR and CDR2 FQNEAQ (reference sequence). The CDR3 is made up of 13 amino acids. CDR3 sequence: CASLDSSGNTIYF. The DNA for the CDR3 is TGTGCCAGCCTGGACAGCTCTGGAAACACCATATATTTT.

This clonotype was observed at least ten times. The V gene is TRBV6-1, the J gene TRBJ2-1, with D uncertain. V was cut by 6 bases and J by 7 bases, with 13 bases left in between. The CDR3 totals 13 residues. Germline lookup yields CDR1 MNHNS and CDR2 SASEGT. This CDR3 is CASRVTSRNEQFF. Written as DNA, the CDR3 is TGTGCCAGCAGAGTAACGTCACGGAATGAGCAGTTCTTC.

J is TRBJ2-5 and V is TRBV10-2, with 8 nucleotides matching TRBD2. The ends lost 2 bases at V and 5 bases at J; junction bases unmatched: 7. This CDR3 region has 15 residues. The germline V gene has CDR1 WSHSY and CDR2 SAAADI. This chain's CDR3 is CASSEVREGRETQYF. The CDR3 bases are TGCGCCAGCAGTGAGGTTCGGGAGGGGCGGGAGACCCAGTACTTC.

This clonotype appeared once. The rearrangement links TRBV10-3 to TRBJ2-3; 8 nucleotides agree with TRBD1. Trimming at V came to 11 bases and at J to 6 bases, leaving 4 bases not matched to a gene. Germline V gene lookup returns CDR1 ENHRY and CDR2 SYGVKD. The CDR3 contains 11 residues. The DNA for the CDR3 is TGTGCCGTACAGGGGGACGATACGCAGTATTTT. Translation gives CAVQGDDTQYF.

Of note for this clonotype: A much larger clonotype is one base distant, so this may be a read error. CDR3 coding DNA: TGTGCCAGCAGCTCGAGGGGAGAGGAGACCCAGTACTTC. This translates into CASSSRGEETQYF. The V call is TRBV7-2, the J call TRBJ2-5; either TRBD1 or TRBD2 may supply D (5 bases each). The CDR3 contains 13 residues. V lost 4 bases and J lost 5, with 11 bases in between. CDR1 SGHTA and CDR2 FQGNSA come from the germline V gene. Based on the CDR3 plus reference TRBV7-2 and TRBJ2-5, the full variable domain is GAGVSQSPSNKVTEKGKDVELRCDPISGHTALYWYRQSLGQGLEFLIYFQGNSAPDKSGLPSDRFSAERTGGSVSTLTIQRTQQEDSAVYLCASSSRGEETQYFGPGTRLLVL.

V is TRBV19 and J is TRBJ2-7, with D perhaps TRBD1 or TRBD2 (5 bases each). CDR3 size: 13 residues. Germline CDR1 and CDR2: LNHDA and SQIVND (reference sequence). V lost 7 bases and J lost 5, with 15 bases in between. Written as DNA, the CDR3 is TGTGCCAGTACTACATTTGGGGGAAACGAGCAGTACTTC. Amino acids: CASTTFGGNEQYF.

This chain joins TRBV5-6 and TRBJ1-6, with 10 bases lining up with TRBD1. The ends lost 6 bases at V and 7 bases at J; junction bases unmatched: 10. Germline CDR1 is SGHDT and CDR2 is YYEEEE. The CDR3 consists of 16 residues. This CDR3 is CASTTAGTGVNSPLHF. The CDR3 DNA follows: TGTGCCAGCACCACCGCCGGGACAGGGGTAAATTCACCCCTCCACTTT.

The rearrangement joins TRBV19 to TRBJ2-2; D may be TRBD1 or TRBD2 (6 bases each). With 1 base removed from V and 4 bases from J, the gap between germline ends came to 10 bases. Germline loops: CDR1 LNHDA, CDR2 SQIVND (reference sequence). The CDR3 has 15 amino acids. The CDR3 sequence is CASSIAGGGTGELFF. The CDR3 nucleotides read TGTGCCAGTAGTATAGCAGGAGGGGGCACCGGGGAGCTGTTTTTT.

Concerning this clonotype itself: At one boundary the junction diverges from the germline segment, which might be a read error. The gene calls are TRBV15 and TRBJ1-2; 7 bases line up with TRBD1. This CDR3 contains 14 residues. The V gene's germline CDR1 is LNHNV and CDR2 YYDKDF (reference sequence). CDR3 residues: CATSRESTGIGYAF. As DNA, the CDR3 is TGTGCCACCAGCAGGGAATCGACAGGGATTGGCTACGCCTTC.

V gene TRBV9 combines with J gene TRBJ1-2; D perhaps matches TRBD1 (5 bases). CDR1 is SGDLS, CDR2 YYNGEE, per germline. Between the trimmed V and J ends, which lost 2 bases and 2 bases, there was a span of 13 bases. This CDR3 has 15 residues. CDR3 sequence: CASSVSSTANYGYTF. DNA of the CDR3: TGTGCCAGCAGCGTCTCTTCGACAGCGAACTATGGCTACACCTTC.

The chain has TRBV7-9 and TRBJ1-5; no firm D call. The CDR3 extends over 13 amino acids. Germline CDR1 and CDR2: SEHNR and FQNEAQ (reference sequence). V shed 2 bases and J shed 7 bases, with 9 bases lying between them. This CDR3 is CASSLQPEQPQHF. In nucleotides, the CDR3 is TGTGCCAGCAGCTTACAACCAGAGCAGCCCCAGCATTTT.

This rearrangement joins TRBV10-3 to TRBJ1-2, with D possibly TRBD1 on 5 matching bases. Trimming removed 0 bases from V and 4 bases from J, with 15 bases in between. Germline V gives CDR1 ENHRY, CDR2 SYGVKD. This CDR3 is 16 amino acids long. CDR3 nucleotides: TGTGCCATCAGTGAGTCGATTCAGGGATTTACCTATGGCTACACCTTC. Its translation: CAISESIQGFTYGYTF.

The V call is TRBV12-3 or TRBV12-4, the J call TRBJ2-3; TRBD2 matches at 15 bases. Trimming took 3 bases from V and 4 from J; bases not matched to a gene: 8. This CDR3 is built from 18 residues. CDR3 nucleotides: TGTGCCAGCAGTTTGGGACTAGCGGGAGGTCCGGTCCCAGATACGCAGTATTTT. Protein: CASSLGLAGGPVPDTQYF.

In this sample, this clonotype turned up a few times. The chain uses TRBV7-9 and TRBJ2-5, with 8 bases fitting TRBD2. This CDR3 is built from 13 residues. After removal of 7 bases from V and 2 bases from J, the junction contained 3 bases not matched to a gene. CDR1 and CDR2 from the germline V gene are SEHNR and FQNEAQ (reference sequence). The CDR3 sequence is CASTTSGQETQYF. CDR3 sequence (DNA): TGTGCCAGCACTACTAGCGGACAAGAGACCCAGTACTTC.

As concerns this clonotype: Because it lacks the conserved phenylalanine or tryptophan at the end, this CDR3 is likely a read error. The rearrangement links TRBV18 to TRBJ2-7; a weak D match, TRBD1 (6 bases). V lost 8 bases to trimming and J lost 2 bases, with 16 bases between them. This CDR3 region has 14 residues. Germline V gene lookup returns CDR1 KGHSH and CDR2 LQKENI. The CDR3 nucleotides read TGTGCCAGCGGCTGGGGGCTGGGCACCTACGAGCAGTACCTC. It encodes CASGWGLGTYEQYL.